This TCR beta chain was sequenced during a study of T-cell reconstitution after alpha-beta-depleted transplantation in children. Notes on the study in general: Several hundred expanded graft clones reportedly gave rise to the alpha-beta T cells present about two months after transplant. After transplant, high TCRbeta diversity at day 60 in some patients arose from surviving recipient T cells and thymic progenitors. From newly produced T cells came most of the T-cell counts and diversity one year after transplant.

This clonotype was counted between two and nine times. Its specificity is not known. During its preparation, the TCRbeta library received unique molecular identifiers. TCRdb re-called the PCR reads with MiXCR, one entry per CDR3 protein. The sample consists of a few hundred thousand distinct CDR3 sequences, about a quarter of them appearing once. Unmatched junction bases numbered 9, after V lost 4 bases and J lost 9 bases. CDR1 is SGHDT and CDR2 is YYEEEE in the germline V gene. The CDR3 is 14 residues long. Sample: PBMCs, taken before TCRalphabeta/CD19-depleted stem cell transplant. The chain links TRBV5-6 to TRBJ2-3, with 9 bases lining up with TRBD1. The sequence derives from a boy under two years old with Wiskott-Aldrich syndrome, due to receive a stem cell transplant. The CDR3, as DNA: TGTGCCAGCAGCCTGACGATCGGACAGGGGACGCAGTATTTT. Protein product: CASSLTIGQGTQYF.